Below are 2 T cell receptor beta chains sequenced from a single sample in a study of T cell changes during pregnancy in multiple sclerosis (dated by TCRdb to about 2019). The library relied on the immunoSEQ multiplex PCR assay. TCRdb's version of the immuneACCESS table is confined to in-frame rearrangements and falls short of the full clone set. An unresolved V gene accounts for under half of the shortfall where checked; the remainder is of unknown origin. Within this sample are some 70,000 clones, with roughly 90% of them counted one time only. The top ten constitute 9.5% of the sample. Sequencing used peripheral blood, obtained after pregnancy. These receptors all come from a female donor in good health, enrolled as a control in a pregnancy study.

The chain combines TRBV5-1 with TRBJ2-1, with 10 bases lining up with TRBD1. With 4 bases clipped from V and 9 bases from J, the junction kept 13 bases outside the gene matches. CDR3 size: 16 residues. Germline assignment: CDR1 SGHRS and CDR2 YFSETQ. CDR3 protein: CASSTPDRGTDGEQFF. The CDR3 nucleotides are TGCGCCAGCAGCACCCCGGACAGGGGGACCGACGGTGAGCAGTTCTTC.

CDR3 nucleotide sequence: TGTGCCAGCAGGACTGGACTGCAAACCAACAATGAGCAGTTCTTC. Its translation: CASRTGLQTNNEQFF. The gene calls are TRBV11-3 and TRBJ2-1; D might be TRBD2 (5 bases). Germline V gene data show CDR1 as SGHNT and CDR2 as YENEEA. This CDR3 comprises 15 residues. Trimming removed 6 bases at V and 5 bases at J, with 17 bases between.